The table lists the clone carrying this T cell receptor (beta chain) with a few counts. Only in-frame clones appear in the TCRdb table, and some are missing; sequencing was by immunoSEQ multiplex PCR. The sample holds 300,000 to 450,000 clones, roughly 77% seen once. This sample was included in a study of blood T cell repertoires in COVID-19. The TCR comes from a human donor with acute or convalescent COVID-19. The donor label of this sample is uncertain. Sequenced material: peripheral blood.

CDR3 sequence reads: CASSPERGYTGELFF. As DNA, the CDR3 is TGTGCCAGCTCACCGGAGCGGGGGTACACCGGGGAGCTGTTTTTT. The chain employs TRBV18 and TRBJ2-2, with 8 nucleotides matching TRBD2. J lost 3 bases, V lost 3 bases, and 3 bases had no gene match. The CDR3 has 15 residues. CDR1 KGHSH and CDR2 LQKENI come from the germline V gene. Full variable domain (rest looked up from reference TRBV18 and TRBJ2-2): NAGVMQNPRHLVRRRGQEARLRCSPMKGHSHVYWYRQLPEEGLKFMVYLQKENIIDESGMPKERFSAEFPKEGPSILRIQQVVRGDSAAYFCASSPERGYTGELFFGEGSRLTVL.